This TCR beta chain was retrieved from a study of immune heterogeneity within non-small cell lung tumors. Overall study results and limits: Correlation analysis showed that local T-cell clonality was moderately but significantly associated with local tumor mutational burden (R 0.3 to 0.35). Different tumor locations in one patient shared dominant CDR3 beta clonotypes yet harbored unique high-frequency clones.

This CDR3 comprises 14 residues. Germline V CDR1 and CDR2: KGHSH, LQKENI. A note on this clonotype: Its antigen is not identified. This may be a read error: a much more frequent sequence differs by one nucleotide.

Bulk tumor genomic DNA, approximately 560 ng per sample, was the template. Several far-apart biopsies were taken per primary tumor during surgery. Patients underwent curative surgery for non-small cell lung cancer (untreated and newly diagnosed). The donors were patients with newly diagnosed non-small cell lung cancer undergoing curative-intent surgery. The TCR beta CDR3 region was amplified by multiplex PCR employing 32 V and 13 J primers. TCRdb reprocessed the multiplex PCR reads with MiXCR, giving one entry per CDR3 protein. The data contain about 4,600 distinct CDR3 sequences, 35% to 45% of them singletons.

This TCR came from a woman aged 50 to 60 with non-small cell lung cancer. The sequencing input was lung tumor tissue. The chain employs TRBV18 and TRBJ2-2; weak D call: TRBD1 (6 bases). CDR3 DNA sequence: TGTGCCAGCCCACCGGGACAAAACACCGGGGAGCTGTTTTTT. It is translated as CASPPGQNTGELFF.